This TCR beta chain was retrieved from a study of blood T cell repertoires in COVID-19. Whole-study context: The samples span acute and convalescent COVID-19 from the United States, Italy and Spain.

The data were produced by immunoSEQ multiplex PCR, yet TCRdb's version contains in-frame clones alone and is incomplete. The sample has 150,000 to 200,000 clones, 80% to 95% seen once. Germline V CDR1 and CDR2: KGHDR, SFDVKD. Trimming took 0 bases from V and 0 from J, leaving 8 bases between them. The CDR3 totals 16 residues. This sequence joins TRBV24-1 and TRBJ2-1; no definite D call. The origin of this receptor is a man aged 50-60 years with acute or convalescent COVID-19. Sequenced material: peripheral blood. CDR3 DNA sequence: TGTGCCACCAGTGATTTGTCCGTCGGCTCCTACAATGAGCAGTTCTTC. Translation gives CATSDLSVGSYNEQFF.